These 26 T cell receptor beta chains came from one sample sequenced in a study of liver allograft versus peripheral blood T cells. The wider study: Transplanted livers held T cell receptor repertoires, and these were compared with repertoires in recipients' peripheral blood.

Each CDR3 protein gets one entry after TCRdb re-called the reads with MiXCR. The data hold under 7,000 distinct CDR3 sequences, with more than 13% observed a single time. Receptors originate from a human patient who had a liver transplant. These T cells may partly come from the graft donor.

By sample fraction, this clonotype is medium-sized. This sequence joins TRBV20-1 and TRBJ1-1; unclear D gene. Between the trimmed V and J ends, which lost 6 bases and 3 bases, there was a span of 8 bases. CDR3 length: 11 residues. Germline CDR1 is DFQATT and CDR2 is SNEGSKA (reference sequence). The CDR3 loop reads CSAQAHTEAFF. The DNA for the CDR3 is TGCAGTGCGCAAGCTCACACTGAAGCTTTCTTT.

V gene TRBV30 combines with J gene TRBJ2-7; 7 bases are shared with TRBD2. The CDR3 has 14 residues. Germline V gives CDR1 GTSNPN, CDR2 SVGIG (reference sequence). The V segment lost 6 bases and the J segment 3 bases; nucleotides outside the gene matches: 11. The CDR3 bases are TGTGCCTGCCCGTCCCCTAGCGGAGGCTACGAGCAGTACTTC. The encoded protein is CACPSPSGGYEQYF.

In its sample, this clonotype ranks as medium-sized. The chain links TRBV28 to TRBJ1-1, with D perhaps matching TRBD1 (6 bases). V lost 10 bases and J lost 1, with 16 bases in between. The CDR3 consists of 14 residues. Germline-derived CDR1 and CDR2 are MDHEN and SYDVKM. CDR3 in amino acids: CATYYWGANTEAFF. CDR3 DNA: TGTGCCACCTATTATTGGGGGGCGAACACTGAAGCTTTCTTT.

This clonotype appeared a few times. The chain is built from TRBV12-3 or TRBV12-4 and TRBJ2-7; D perhaps matches TRBD1 (6 bases). This CDR3 has 13 residues. Trimming cost V 4 bases and J 3 bases, with 10 bases left between them. This CDR3 is CASSSSQGYEQYF. CDR3 DNA sequence: TGTGCCAGCAGTTCCTCACAGGGCTACGAGCAGTACTTC.

The DNA for the CDR3 is TGCAGTGCTAGAGAAGGGACAGTGATCTCCTACGAGCAGTACTTC. Translated, it gives CSAREGTVISYEQYF. The chain couples TRBV20-1 to TRBJ2-7; 7 nucleotides line up with TRBD1. CDR3 length: 15 residues. CDR1 DFQATT and CDR2 SNEGSKA come from the germline V gene (reference sequence). With 0 bases clipped from V and 0 bases from J, the junction kept 5 bases outside the gene matches.

The gene calls are TRBV20-1 and TRBJ1-6; D is perhaps TRBD1 (6 bases). Between the trimmed V and J ends, which lost 3 bases and 7 bases, there was a span of 10 bases. CDR3 length: 13 residues. The V gene's germline CDR1 is DFQATT and CDR2 SNEGSKA (reference sequence). The CDR3 nucleotides read TGCAGTGCTAGCGACAGGAACAATTCACCCCTCCACTTT. Translating gives CSASDRNNSPLHF.

This clonotype is medium-sized (0.01 to 0.1%) within its sample. The chain has TRBV6-1 and TRBJ2-7, with D possibly matching TRBD1 (5 bases). Germline V gene lookup returns CDR1 MNHNS and CDR2 SASEGT. The CDR3 is 15 residues long. The V end lost 4 bases, the J end lost 0 bases, and 13 bases lay between the germline ends. CDR3 sequence (DNA): TGTGCCAGCAGTGTTCTACAGGTCCACTCCTACGAGCAGTACTTC. Its translation is CASSVLQVHSYEQYF.

This chain links TRBV2 with TRBJ2-2, with 10 bases identical to TRBD2. Per the germline V gene, CDR1 is SNHLY and CDR2 is FYNNEI. V lost 6 bases, J lost 8 bases, and 6 bases stayed unmatched. CDR3 length: 14 residues. The CDR3 protein is CASRLAGVTGELFF. The CDR3 DNA sequence: TGTGCCAGCAGGCTAGCGGGAGTTACTGGGGAGCTGTTTTTT.

The chain is built from TRBV20-1 and TRBJ2-7; D may be TRBD1 (6 bases). The end of the DNA fits TRBJ2-1 better, so the J call may be wrong. The CDR3 has 12 residues. Germline CDR1 and CDR2: DFQATT and SNEGSKA (reference sequence). The DNA for the CDR3 is TGCAGTGCTAGACGACAGGTACGTGAGCAGTTCTTC. It is translated as CSARRQVREQFF.

This clonotype occurred a few times. V and J are TRBV20-1 and TRBJ1-6; 9 bases fit TRBD1. Unmatched junction bases numbered 8, after V lost 4 bases and J lost 7 bases. This CDR3 has 15 amino acids. The germline V gene has CDR1 DFQATT and CDR2 SNEGSKA (reference sequence). The CDR3 bases are TGCAGTGCTACCGGGACAGGGTATGAGAATTCACCCCTCCACTTT. Protein: CSATGTGYENSPLHF.

This clonotype appeared a few times. V is TRBV29-1 and J is TRBJ2-3; 10 nucleotides align to TRBD2. After removal of 6 bases from V and 4 bases from J, the junction contained 7 bases not matched to a gene. This CDR3 spans 14 amino acids. CDR1 and CDR2 from the germline V gene are SQVTM and ANQGSEA. The CDR3 region is CSVKRTSGADTQYF. In nucleotides, the CDR3 is TGCAGCGTCAAACGGACTAGCGGTGCAGATACGCAGTATTTT.

This clonotype is labeled medium-sized. This chain links TRBV6-2 or TRBV6-3 with TRBJ1-5; 10 nucleotides agree with TRBD1. The CDR3 has 16 residues. V trimming: 6 bases; J trimming: 1 base; junction bases outside the gene matches: 6. Germline V gene sequence: CDR1 MNHEY, CDR2 SVGEGT. The CDR3 sequence: CASRTGGSSSNQPQHF. CDR3 DNA: TGTGCCAGCAGGACAGGGGGCTCATCGAGCAATCAGCCCCAGCATTTT.

This sequence joins TRBV20-1 and TRBJ1-3, with a tentative D call TRBD1 (6 bases). Germline V gene sequence: CDR1 DFQATT, CDR2 SNEGSKA (reference sequence). This CDR3 spans 15 amino acids. V was shortened by 3 bases and J by 8 bases, with 20 bases between the two germline ends. CDR3 bases: TGCAGTGCTAGGCGGGGGGCGGTGGAGCAAGACACCATATATTTT. Protein product: CSARRGAVEQDTIYF.

Relative to its sample, this clonotype is medium-sized. V usage is TRBV7-2 and J usage is TRBJ2-7; D is undetermined. With 0 bases removed from V and 5 bases from J, the gap between germline ends came to 11 bases. This CDR3 region has 14 residues. CDR1 and CDR2 from the germline V gene are SGHTA and FQGNSA. CDR3 amino acids: CASSLAVFRNEQYF. The DNA of the CDR3 is TGTGCCAGCAGCTTAGCTGTCTTTAGAAACGAGCAGTACTTC.

This clonotype is deemed medium-sized. The chain combines TRBV30 with TRBJ1-2; the D gene is possibly TRBD1 (5 bases). The CDR3 totals 14 residues. Germline V CDR1 and CDR2: GTSNPN, SVGIG (reference sequence). Trimming took 0 bases from V and 2 from J, leaving 10 bases between them. The CDR3 coding sequence is TGTGCCTGGAGTGTGGGGCGGGGAAACTATGGCTACACCTTC. Its translation is CAWSVGRGNYGYTF.

V gene TRBV4-2 combines with J gene TRBJ1-1, with D perhaps TRBD1 (5 bases). Trimming shortened V by 2 bases and J by 4 bases, and 11 bases separated the two germline ends. The germline V gene has CDR1 LGHNA and CDR2 YNFKEQ. This CDR3 is built from 14 residues. Here the CDR3 reads CASSQQGYATEAFF. CDR3 nucleotide sequence: TGTGCCAGCAGCCAACAGGGATATGCCACTGAAGCTTTCTTT.

By sample share, this clonotype is medium-sized (0.01 to 0.1%). The chain uses TRBV28 and TRBJ1-5, with unresolved D. V lost 6 bases, J lost 4 bases, and 13 bases lay in between. The CDR3 runs to 14 residues. Looked up from germline, CDR1 is MDHEN and CDR2 is SYDVKM. The CDR3 reads CASRTPGLNQPQHF. DNA of the CDR3: TGTGCCAGCAGGACGCCGGGTTTGAATCAGCCCCAGCATTTT.

This clonotype was seen more than once but under ten times. The rearrangement uses TRBV20-1 and TRBJ1-4; D might be TRBD1 (6 bases). Trimming removed 5 bases at V and 0 bases at J, with 13 bases between. The CDR3 totals 15 residues. From germline, CDR1 is DFQATT and CDR2 SNEGSKA (reference sequence). CDR3 sequence (DNA): TGCAGTGCTCCCGGGGGGCATACAACTAATGAAAAACTGTTTTTT. Amino acids: CSAPGGHTTNEKLFF.

This clonotype is labeled large (0.1 to 1%). The chain carries TRBV29-1 and TRBJ1-1, with 8 positions matching TRBD1. CDR1 is SQVTM and CDR2 is ANQGSEA in the germline V gene. Trimming took 7 bases from V and 0 from J; bases not matched to a gene: 4. There are 13 residues in the CDR3. The chain's CDR3 is CSGRTGMNTEAFF. In nucleotides, the CDR3 is TGCAGCGGGCGGACAGGGATGAACACTGAAGCTTTCTTT. The whole variable domain, filled in from reference TRBV29-1 and TRBJ1-1, reads SAVISQKPSRDICQRGTSLTIQCQVDSQVTMMFWYRQQPGQSLTLIATANQGSEATYESGFVIDKFPISRPNLTFSTLTVSNMSPEDSSIYLCSGRTGMNTEAFFGQGTRLTVV.

By share of the sample, this clonotype is medium-sized. The chain carries TRBV10-3 and TRBJ2-1, with a tentative D call TRBD2 (5 bases). This CDR3 has 15 residues. V was cut by 4 bases and J by 1 base, with 11 bases left in between. Germline CDR1 reads ENHRY; CDR2 reads SYGVKD. Here the CDR3 reads CAISGGSGSYNEQFF. The CDR3 DNA sequence: TGTGCCATCAGTGGTGGCTCGGGGTCCTACAATGAGCAGTTCTTC.

By its share, this clonotype is medium-sized. The chain links TRBV12-3 or TRBV12-4 to TRBJ1-1, with TRBD1 as a possible D gene (5 bases). This CDR3 is 13 amino acids long. Trimming removed 3 bases at V and 1 base at J, with 6 bases between. The CDR3 coding sequence is TGTGCCAGCAGTTTGGGGGGGAACACTGAAGCTTTCTTT. Translation: CASSLGGNTEAFF.

This clonotype is medium-sized within its sample. The rearrangement uses TRBV7-9 and TRBJ1-6, with 7 bases that match TRBD1. Germline-derived CDR1 and CDR2 are SEHNR and FQNEAQ (reference sequence). The CDR3 length is 16 residues. V was pared by 1 base and J by 8 bases, with 8 bases of the junction left unmatched. DNA for the CDR3: TGTGCCAGCAGCTTAGTGTCGACAGGGTATTATTCACCCCTCCACTTT. It specifies CASSLVSTGYYSPLHF.

The chain recombines TRBV7-2 with TRBJ1-2; D unresolved. V was cut by 4 bases and J by 2 bases, with 8 bases left in between. CDR3 size: 13 residues. Per the germline V gene, CDR1 is SGHTA and CDR2 is FQGNSA. In nucleotides, the CDR3 is TGTGCCAGCAGCTCCGTGGAGAACTATGGCTACACCTTC. Its translation is CASSSVENYGYTF.

This clonotype was detected only a few times. V gene TRBV7-9 combines with J gene TRBJ1-6; D gene ambiguous. Germline CDR1 is SEHNR and CDR2 is FQNEAQ (reference sequence). The CDR3 loop spans 16 amino acids. V gave up 5 bases and J gave up 0 bases, with 11 bases separating them. The CDR3 region is CASSPPPGSYNSPLHF. CDR3 in DNA: TGTGCCAGCAGCCCACCCCCAGGCTCCTATAATTCACCCCTCCACTTT. Based on the CDR3 plus reference TRBV7-9 and TRBJ1-6, the full variable domain is DTGVSQNPRHKITKRGQNVTFRCDPISEHNRLYWYRQTLGQGPEFLTYFQNEAQLEKSRLLSDRFSAERPKGSFSTLEIQRTEQGDSAMYLCASSPPPGSYNSPLHFGNGTRLTVT.

The rearrangement links TRBV20-1 to TRBJ2-1; tentatively, D is TRBD1 (5 bases). The CDR3 is made up of 13 amino acids. In germline, CDR1 is DFQATT, CDR2 SNEGSKA (reference sequence). Trimming cost V 2 bases and J 5 bases, with 10 bases left between them. This chain's CDR3 is CSARLQVNNEQFF. CDR3 DNA sequence: TGCAGTGCTAGACTACAGGTAAACAATGAGCAGTTCTTC.

The rearrangement uses TRBV3-1 and TRBJ2-1; 10 bases are a match to TRBD2. The CDR3 runs to 15 residues. The V segment lost 6 bases and the J segment 7 bases; nucleotides outside the gene matches: 9. The germline gives CDR1 LGHDT, CDR2 YNNKEL (reference sequence). The CDR3 spells CASRKSGTSENEQFF. The CDR3 nucleotides are TGTGCCAGCAGAAAATCCGGGACTAGCGAGAATGAGCAGTTCTTC.